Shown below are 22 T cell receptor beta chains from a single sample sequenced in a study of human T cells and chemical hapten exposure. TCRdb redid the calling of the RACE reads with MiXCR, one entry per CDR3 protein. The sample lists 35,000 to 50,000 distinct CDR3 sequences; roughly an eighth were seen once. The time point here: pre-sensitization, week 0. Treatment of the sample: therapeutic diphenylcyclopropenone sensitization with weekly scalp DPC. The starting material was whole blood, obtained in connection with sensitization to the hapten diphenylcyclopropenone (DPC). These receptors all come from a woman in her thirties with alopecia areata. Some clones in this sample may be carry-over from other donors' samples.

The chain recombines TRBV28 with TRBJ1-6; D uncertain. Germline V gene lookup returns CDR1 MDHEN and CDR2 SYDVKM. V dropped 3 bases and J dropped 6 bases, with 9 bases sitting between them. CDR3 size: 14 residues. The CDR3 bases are TGTGCCAGCAGTTTCCCCTCACTTAATTCACCCCTCCACTTT. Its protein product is CASSFPSLNSPLHF.

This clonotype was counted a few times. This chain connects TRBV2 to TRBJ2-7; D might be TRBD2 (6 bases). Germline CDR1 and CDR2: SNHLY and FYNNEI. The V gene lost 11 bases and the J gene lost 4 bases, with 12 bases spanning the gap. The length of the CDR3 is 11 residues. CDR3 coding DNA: TGTGCCGGTCGACTAGTTTACGAGCAGTACTTC. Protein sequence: CAGRLVYEQYF.

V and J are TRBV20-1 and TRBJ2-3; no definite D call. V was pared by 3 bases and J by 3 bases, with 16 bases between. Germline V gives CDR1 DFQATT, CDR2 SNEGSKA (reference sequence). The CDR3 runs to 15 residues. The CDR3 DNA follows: TGCAGTGCTAGGGACCCAGGTTCCAGGACAGATACGCAGTATTTT. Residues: CSARDPGSRTDTQYF.

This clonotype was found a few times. CDR3 sequence reads: CSVDGGPRAFF. The DNA for the CDR3 is TGCAGCGTTGACGGGGGGCCGAGAGCTTTCTTT. The chain has TRBV29-1 and TRBJ1-1; D perhaps matches TRBD1 (6 bases). CDR3 length: 11 amino acids. CDR1 SQVTM and CDR2 ANQGSEA come from the germline V gene. Trimming took off 3 bases at V and 10 bases at J, with 12 bases between the two ends. Combining the CDR3 with reference TRBV29-1 and TRBJ1-1 gives the whole variable domain SAVISQKPSRDICQRGTSLTIQCQVDSQVTMMFWYRQQPGQSLTLIATANQGSEATYESGFVIDKFPISRPNLTFSTLTVSNMSPEDSSIYLCSVDGGPRAFFGQGTRLTVV.

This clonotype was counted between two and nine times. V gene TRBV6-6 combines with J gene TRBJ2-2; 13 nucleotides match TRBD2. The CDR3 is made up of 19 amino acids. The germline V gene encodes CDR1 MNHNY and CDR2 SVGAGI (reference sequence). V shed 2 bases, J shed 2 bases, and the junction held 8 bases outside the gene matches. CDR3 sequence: CASSYPRTSGRGNTGELFF. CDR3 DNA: TGTGCCAGCAGTTACCCCCGGACTAGCGGGAGAGGTAACACCGGGGAGCTGTTTTTT.

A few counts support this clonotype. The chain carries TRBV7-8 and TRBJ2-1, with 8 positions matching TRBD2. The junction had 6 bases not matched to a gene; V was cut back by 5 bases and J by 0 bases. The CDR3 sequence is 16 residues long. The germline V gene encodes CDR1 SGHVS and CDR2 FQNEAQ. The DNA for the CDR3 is TGTGCCAGCAGCCCTCTAGCGGGCAGCTCCTACAATGAGCAGTTCTTC. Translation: CASSPLAGSSYNEQFF.

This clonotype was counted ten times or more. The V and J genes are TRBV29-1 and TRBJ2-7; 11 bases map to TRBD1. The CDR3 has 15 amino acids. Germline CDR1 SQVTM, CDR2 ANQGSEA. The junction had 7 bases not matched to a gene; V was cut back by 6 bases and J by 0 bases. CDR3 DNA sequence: TGCAGCGTCCGCGCGGACAGGGGGCCCTCCTACGAGCAGTACTTC. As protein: CSVRADRGPSYEQYF.

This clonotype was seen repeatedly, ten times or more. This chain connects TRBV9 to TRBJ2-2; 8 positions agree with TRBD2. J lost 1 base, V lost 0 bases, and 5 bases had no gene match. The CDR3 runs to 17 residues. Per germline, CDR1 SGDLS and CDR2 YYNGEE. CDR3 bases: TGTGCCAGCAGCGTAGGCGTGGGACTAGAGAACACCGGGGAGCTGTTTTTT. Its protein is CASSVGVGLENTGELFF.

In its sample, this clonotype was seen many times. The CDR3 reads CATRTVRGEQVLEAFF. The CDR3 DNA reads as TGTGCCACCAGGACAGTCCGTGGCGAGCAGGTCCTGGAAGCTTTCTTT. The chain employs TRBV27 and TRBJ1-1; D might be TRBD1 (6 bases). Trimming removed 10 bases from V and 8 bases from J, with 29 bases in between. The germline gives CDR1 MNHEY, CDR2 SMNVEV (reference sequence). The CDR3 has 16 residues.

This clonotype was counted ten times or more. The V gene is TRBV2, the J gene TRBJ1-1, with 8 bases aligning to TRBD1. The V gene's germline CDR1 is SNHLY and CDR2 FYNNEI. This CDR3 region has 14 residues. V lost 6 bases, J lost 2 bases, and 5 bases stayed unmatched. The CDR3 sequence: CASSVTGANTEAFF. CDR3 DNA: TGTGCCAGCAGCGTGACAGGGGCAAACACTGAAGCTTTCTTT. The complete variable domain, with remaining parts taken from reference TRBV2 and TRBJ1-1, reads EPEVTQTPSHQVTQMGQEVILRCVPISNHLYFYWYRQILGQKVEFLVSFYNNEISEKSEIFDDQFSVERPDGSNFTLKIRSTKLEDSAMYFCASSVTGANTEAFFGQGTRLTVV.

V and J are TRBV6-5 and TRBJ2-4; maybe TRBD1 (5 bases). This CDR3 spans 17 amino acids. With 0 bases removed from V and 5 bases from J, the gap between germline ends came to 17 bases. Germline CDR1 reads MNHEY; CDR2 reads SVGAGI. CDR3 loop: CASSYSSIATEENIQYF. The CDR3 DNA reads TGTGCCAGCAGTTACTCGAGCATTGCGACAGAGGAAAACATTCAGTACTTC.

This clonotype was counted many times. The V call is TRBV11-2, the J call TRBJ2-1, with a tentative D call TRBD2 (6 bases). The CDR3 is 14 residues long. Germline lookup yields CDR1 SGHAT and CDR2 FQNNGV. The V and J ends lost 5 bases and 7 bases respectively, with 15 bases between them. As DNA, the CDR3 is TGTGCCAGCAGCCTTTGGGGCGGGGCAAATGAGCAGTTCTTC. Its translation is CASSLWGGANEQFF.

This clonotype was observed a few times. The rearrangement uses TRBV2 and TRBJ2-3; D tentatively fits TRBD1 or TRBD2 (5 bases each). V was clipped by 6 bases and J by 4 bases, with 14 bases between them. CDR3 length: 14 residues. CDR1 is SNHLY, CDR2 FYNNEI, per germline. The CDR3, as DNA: TGTGCCAGCAGCCACGGACTGGGGGCAGATACGCAGTATTTT. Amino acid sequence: CASSHGLGADTQYF.

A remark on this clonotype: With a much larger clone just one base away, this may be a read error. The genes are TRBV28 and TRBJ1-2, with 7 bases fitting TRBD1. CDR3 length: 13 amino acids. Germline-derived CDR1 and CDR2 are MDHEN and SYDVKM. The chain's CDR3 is CASRDSMVLGYTF. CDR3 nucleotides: TGTGCGAGCCGGGACAGCATGGTATTAGGCTACACCTTC.

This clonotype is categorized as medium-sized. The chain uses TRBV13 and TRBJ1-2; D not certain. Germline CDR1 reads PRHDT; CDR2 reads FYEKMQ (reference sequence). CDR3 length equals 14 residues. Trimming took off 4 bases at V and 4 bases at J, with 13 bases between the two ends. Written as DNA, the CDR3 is TGTGCCAGCAGCTCCCAGGAGGGCCCCTATGGCTACACCTTC. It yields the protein CASSSQEGPYGYTF.

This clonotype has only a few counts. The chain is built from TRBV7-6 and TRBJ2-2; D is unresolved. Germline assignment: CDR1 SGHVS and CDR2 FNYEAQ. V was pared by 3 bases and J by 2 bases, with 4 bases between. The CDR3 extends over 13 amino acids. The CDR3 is CASSFLNTGELFF. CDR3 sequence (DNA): TGTGCCAGCAGCTTTTTAAACACCGGGGAGCTGTTTTTT.

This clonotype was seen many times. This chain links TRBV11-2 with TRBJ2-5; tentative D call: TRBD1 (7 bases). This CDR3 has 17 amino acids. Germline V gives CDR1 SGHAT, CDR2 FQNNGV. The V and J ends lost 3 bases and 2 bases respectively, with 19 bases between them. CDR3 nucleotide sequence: TGTGCCAGCAGCTTGGCCAGGGGGGCTACGAATCAAGAGACCCAGTACTTC. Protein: CASSLARGATNQETQYF.

CDR3 sequence: CATSRERGTQYF. Here the CDR3 DNA reads TGTGCCACCAGCAGAGAGAGGGGGACCCAGTACTTC. The gene calls are TRBV15 and TRBJ2-5; D may be TRBD1 or TRBD2 (5 bases each). Between the trimmed V and J ends, which lost 0 bases and 7 bases, there was a span of 6 bases. The CDR3 sequence is 12 residues long. The germline CDR1 and CDR2 sequences are LNHNV and YYDKDF (reference sequence).

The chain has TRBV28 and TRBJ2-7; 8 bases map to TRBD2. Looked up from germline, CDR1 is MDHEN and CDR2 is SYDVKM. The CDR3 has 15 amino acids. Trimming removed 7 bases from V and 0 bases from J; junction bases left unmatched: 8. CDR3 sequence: CASNGASGGSYEQYF. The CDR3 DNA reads TGTGCCAGCAATGGGGCCAGCGGGGGCTCCTACGAGCAGTACTTC.

CDR3 residues: CASTLTLGYTF. The CDR3 DNA sequence: TGTGCCAGTACTCTCACGCTTGGCTACACCTTC. The chain combines TRBV19 with TRBJ1-2; unclear D gene. CDR1 and CDR2 (germline): LNHDA, SQIVND (reference sequence). V was pared by 7 bases and J by 7 bases, with 10 bases between. The CDR3 is 11 residues long.

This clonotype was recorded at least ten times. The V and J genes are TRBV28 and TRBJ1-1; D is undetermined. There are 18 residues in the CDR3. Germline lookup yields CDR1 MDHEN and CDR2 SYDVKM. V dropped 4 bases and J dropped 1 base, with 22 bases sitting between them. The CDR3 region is CASSSDYESGFGNTEAFF. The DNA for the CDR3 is TGTGCCAGCAGTTCGGATTACGAGTCAGGTTTCGGGAACACTGAAGCTTTCTTT.

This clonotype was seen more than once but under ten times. DNA of the CDR3: TGTGCCAGCTCACCCTTCAGCAATGAGCAGTTCTTC. Its protein is CASSPFSNEQFF. The chain recombines TRBV18 with TRBJ2-1; D call uncertain. V was clipped by 3 bases and J by 6 bases, with 6 bases between them. The CDR3 covers 12 residues. Per the germline V gene, CDR1 is KGHSH and CDR2 is LQKENI.